The 4 T cell receptor beta chains listed next were all sequenced from one sample in a study of spatial heterogeneity in lung cancer. Time point indicated: sample taken at primary tumor resection. Whole RNA came from tumor, nontumor lung or frozen PBMC and was sequenced without being sorted. TCRdb called the 5' RACE reads again in MiXCR, with one record for every CDR3 protein. The top ten hold under 6.5% of the sample, which has about 23,000 distinct CDR3 sequences, 4% to 6% seen once. The material was PBMCs, obtained at surgery. Receptor source: a male donor with early-stage non-small cell lung cancer.

This clonotype has at least ten counts. The chain links TRBV7-3 to TRBJ2-5; D might be TRBD1 or TRBD2, each matching 6 bases. The CDR3 length is 15 residues. From germline, CDR1 is SGHTA and CDR2 FQGTGA. V lost 4 bases, J lost 5 bases, and 17 bases lay in between. CDR3 bases: TGTGCCAGCAGCTCCGGTGGAGGGGGGAAGGAGACCCAGTACTTC. It yields the protein CASSSGGGGKETQYF. Using reference TRBV7-3 and TRBJ2-5 for the parts outside the CDR3, the full variable domain is GAGVSQTPSNKVTEKGKYVELRCDPISGHTALYWYRQSLGQGPEFLIYFQGTGAADDSGLPNDRFFAVRPEGSVSTLKIQRTERGDSAVYLCASSSGGGGKETQYFGPGTRLLVL.

This clonotype showed up many times. This chain uses TRBV6-6 with TRBJ1-5; 7 nucleotides align to TRBD1. After removal of 6 bases from V and 4 bases from J, the junction contained 6 bases not matched to a gene. Germline-derived CDR1 and CDR2 are MNHNY and SVGAGI (reference sequence). CDR3 length: 14 amino acids. The CDR3 DNA follows: TGTGCCAGCAGCCGTGGGACAGTGAATCAGCCCCAGCATTTT. Protein: CASSRGTVNQPQHF.

Relative to its sample, this clonotype is medium-sized. DNA for the CDR3: TGTGCCAGCAGTTGGGAGCAGTACTTC. Amino acids: CASSWEQYF. The chain uses TRBV6-7 and TRBJ2-7; D gene unclear. TRBV6-7 qualifies as an ORF whose function is uncertain. Trimming shortened V by 4 bases and J by 7 bases, and 2 bases separated the two germline ends. This CDR3 region has 9 residues.

This clonotype was counted many times. The chain employs TRBV19 and TRBJ2-7; possible D gene TRBD2, 7 bases. In germline, CDR1 is LNHDA, CDR2 SQIVND (reference sequence). V lost 7 bases, J lost 5 bases, and 12 bases lay in between. CDR3 length equals 12 residues. CDR3 DNA sequence: TGTGCCAGTAATACAGGGAGGGACGAGCAGTACTTC. Translated, it gives CASNTGRDEQYF. Together with reference TRBV19 and TRBJ2-7, the CDR3 gives the full variable domain: DGGITQSPKYLFRKEGQNVTLSCEQNLNHDAMYWYRQDPGQGLRLIYYSQIVNDFQKGDIAEGYSVSREKKESFPLTVTSAQKNPTAFYLCASNTGRDEQYFGPGTRLTVT.